These 22 T cell receptor beta chains originate from one sample sequenced in a study of regulatory T cells in long-lasting Graves disease (dated by TCRdb to 2020 to 2022). Libraries were made using multiplex PCR. Instrument used: Illumina HiSeq 4000. iRepertoire HTBI primers and Arm-PCR amplification of CDR3 regions were used to construct TCR beta libraries. TCRdb trimmed public reads at Q25 via fastp, called clones via MiXCR and kept in-frame beta chains. Merged by CDR3 protein, the rows form single entries marked with the most common genes and DNA. The sample profile shows about 560,000 distinct CDR3 sequences; roughly a sixth of them were found once. The ten largest clones take up 12% of the sample. Explained via the paper, the time point label denotes: newly diagnosed GD, antithyroid drugs for less than 3 months. For both TCR sequencing and RNA sequencing, RNA was extracted from PBMCs in TRIzol.

These data also formed part of another study, on T cells in Graves' hyperthyroidism and ophthalmopathy.

Sequencing used peripheral blood mononuclear cells (PBMCs), obtained at new diagnosis, from a patient treated with antithyroid drugs. These receptors all stem from a young man with Graves disease. Donor details come from another sample of the same person, matched by shared clones.

In its sample, this clonotype was seen a few times. The chain uses TRBV19 and TRBJ2-1; D is ambiguous. This CDR3 comprises 11 residues. V was shortened by 7 bases and J by 3 bases, with 4 bases between the two germline ends. Germline V CDR1 and CDR2: LNHDA, SQIVND (reference sequence). CDR3 residues: CASNSYNEQFF. CDR3 DNA sequence: TGTGCCAGTAACAGCTACAATGAGCAGTTCTTC.

This clonotype was recorded a few times. The V call is TRBV20-1, the J call TRBJ1-2, with 8 nucleotides matching TRBD1. With V trimmed by 5 bases and J by 8 bases, 16 bases remained unmatched. The CDR3 covers 15 residues. Germline loops: CDR1 DFQATT, CDR2 SNEGSKA (reference sequence). CDR3 residues: CSAFNLQGARRGYTF. DNA for the CDR3: TGCAGTGCTTTCAACCTTCAGGGGGCTCGAAGGGGCTACACCTTC.

This clonotype has ten or more counts. The gene calls are TRBV27 and TRBJ2-1; 7 nucleotides match TRBD2. V lost 4 bases to trimming and J lost 5 bases; unmatched junction nucleotides: 5. Germline CDR1 is MNHEY and CDR2 is SMNVEV (reference sequence). The CDR3 sequence is 14 residues long. Here the CDR3 DNA reads TGTGCCAGCAGTTGGGCGGGGACTAACAATGAGCAGTTCTTC. This gives the protein CASSWAGTNNEQFF.

This clonotype was counted many times. The J gene is TRBJ2-1, the V gene TRBV2, with D perhaps matching TRBD1 or TRBD2 (9 bases each). This CDR3 is built from 16 residues. CDR1 and CDR2 from the germline V gene are SNHLY and FYNNEI. The V and J ends lost 10 bases and 5 bases respectively, with 24 bases between them. The DNA for the CDR3 is TGTGCCAAACAGGGGGCGGTGACTAGCGGAGACAATGAGCAGTTCTTC. It codes for CAKQGAVTSGDNEQFF.

The chain employs TRBV5-1 and TRBJ2-3, with 15 bases lining up with TRBD2. The trim removed 3 bases at V and 3 bases at J, leaving 11 bases unmatched. The CDR3 covers 19 residues. CDR1 and CDR2 (germline): SGHRS, YFSETQ. The CDR3 loop reads CASSSGLAGGVVLTDTQYF. In DNA form, the CDR3 reads TGCGCCAGCAGCTCAGGACTAGCGGGAGGGGTTGTTTTGACAGATACGCAGTATTTT. Together with reference TRBV5-1 and TRBJ2-3, the CDR3 gives the full variable domain: KAGVTQTPRYLIKTRGQQVTLSCSPISGHRSVSWYQQTPGQGLQFLFEYFSETQRNKGNFPGRFSGRQFSNSRSEMNVSTLELGDSALYLCASSSGLAGGVVLTDTQYFGPGTRLTVL.

In this sample, this clonotype turned up many times. The chain recombines TRBV12-3 or TRBV12-4 with TRBJ2-1, with D maybe TRBD2 (6 bases). Trimming pared 6 bases from V and 6 bases from J, leaving 18 bases between. The CDR3 loop spans 15 amino acids. CDR3: CASRETERAANEQFF. In nucleotides, the CDR3 is TGTGCCAGCAGAGAGACCGAGCGGGCAGCCAATGAGCAGTTCTTC.

The rearrangement links TRBV4-1 to TRBJ2-5, with D unclear. CDR1 MGHRA and CDR2 YSYEKL come from the germline V gene. Trimming left V 0 bases short and J 2 bases short, with 10 bases between. The CDR3 is 15 residues long. The CDR3 DNA reads as TGCGCCAGCAGCCAAGACTTTGGGCAGCAAGAGACCCAGTACTTC. Amino acids: CASSQDFGQQETQYF.

As concerns this clonotype: A read error may explain this, as a much larger clone is one base away. The chain joins TRBV2 to TRBJ2-2; D gene unclear. The CDR3 is 13 amino acids. The germline gives CDR1 SNHLY, CDR2 FYNNEI. The V end lost 7 bases, the J end lost 10 bases, and 16 bases lay between the germline ends. CDR3 loop: CASKVDPGEELFF. The CDR3 DNA sequence: TGTGCCAGCAAGGTGGACCCCGGCGAGGAGCTGTTTTTT.

This clonotype came up many times. The genes are TRBV2 and TRBJ1-5, with 9 bases matching TRBD1. The CDR3 runs to 15 residues. The J segment lost 4 bases and the V segment lost 4 bases, leaving 5 bases of the junction unmatched. The germline V gene has CDR1 SNHLY and CDR2 FYNNEI. The CDR3 loop is CASSASGQGNQPQHF. The CDR3 DNA follows: TGTGCCAGCAGTGCCTCGGGACAGGGTAATCAGCCCCAGCATTTT.

This clonotype was observed a handful of times. This chain links TRBV27 with TRBJ2-7; 9 nucleotides match TRBD1. Germline V lookup: CDR1 MNHEY, CDR2 SMNVEV (reference sequence). V dropped 5 bases and J dropped 7; count of bases not matched to a gene: 9. The CDR3 runs 14 residues. CDR3 residues: CASSLQTGGEEQYF. The CDR3 DNA is TGTGCCAGCAGTCTACAGACAGGGGGTGAGGAGCAGTACTTC.

V is TRBV5-1 and J is TRBJ2-6; D unresolved. The CDR3 is 16 residues long. Germline CDR1 is SGHRS and CDR2 is YFSETQ. The V end was cut by 5 bases, the J end by 3 bases, with 15 bases between. CDR3: CASSPGAVSGANVLTF. CDR3 DNA: TGCGCCAGCAGTCCGGGTGCGGTTAGTGGGGCCAACGTCCTGACTTTC.

V and J are TRBV7-3 and TRBJ2-1, with D possibly called TRBD1 or TRBD2 (6 bases each). This CDR3 spans 13 amino acids. Trimming removed 1 base at V and 8 bases at J, with 9 bases between. Germline V gives CDR1 SGHTA, CDR2 FQGTGA. DNA of the CDR3: TGTGCCAGCAGCTTAAACGGGGGCGATGAGCAGTTCTTC. Translating it yields CASSLNGGDEQFF.

V gene TRBV7-3 combines with J gene TRBJ1-6; 7 nucleotides agree with TRBD1. Germline V CDR1 and CDR2: SGHTA, FQGTGA. The CDR3 contains 15 residues. Losses at the gene ends were 5 bases for V and 4 bases for J; bases not matched to a gene: 5. CDR3 in amino acids: CASSQGGTYNSPLHF. DNA for the CDR3: TGTGCCAGCAGCCAAGGGGGCACGTATAATTCACCCCTCCACTTT.

V gene TRBV6-1 combines with J gene TRBJ2-7; the D gene is possibly TRBD2 (6 bases). CDR1 MNHNS and CDR2 SASEGT come from the germline V gene. Trimming shortened V by 8 bases and J by 6 bases, and 20 bases separated the two germline ends. This CDR3 has 14 residues. CDR3 bases: TGTGCCAGCGAACCAAATCGCGGGGTACGCGAGCAGTACTTC. Translation gives CASEPNRGVREQYF.

The table lists this clonotype with many counts. One end of the junction varies from germline; a read error may be responsible. The rearrangement uses TRBV20-1 and TRBJ1-1, with 9 positions matching TRBD1. The CDR3 totals 12 residues. CDR1 and CDR2 (germline): DFQATT, SNEGSKA (reference sequence). In DNA form, the CDR3 reads TGCAGTGCTAGAGATCGGGGACAGGGATCTCTCTTT. It codes for CSARDRGQGSLF.

This clonotype showed up just a few times. The V gene is TRBV11-1, the J gene TRBJ2-4, with D possibly TRBD1 on 6 matching bases. V lost 5 bases and J lost 0, with 8 bases in between. Germline loops: CDR1 SGHAT, CDR2 FQDESV (reference sequence). The CDR3 is 14 amino acids. CDR3: CASSMDRAKNIQYF. Here the CDR3 DNA reads TGTGCCAGCAGCATGGACAGAGCCAAAAACATTCAGTACTTC.

The chain carries TRBV5-1 and TRBJ2-1, with 7 bases identical to TRBD2. V lost 6 bases and J lost 7; bases outside the gene matches: 10. This CDR3 region has 14 residues. Germline V gene sequence: CDR1 SGHRS, CDR2 YFSETQ. CDR3 DNA sequence: TGCGCCAGCAACTGGGCGGGAGCCGGGAATGAGCAGTTCTTC. Translating it yields CASNWAGAGNEQFF.

This chain uses TRBV30 with TRBJ1-5; no definite D call. CDR1 and CDR2 from the germline V gene are GTSNPN and SVGIG (reference sequence). V was shortened by 0 bases and J by 5 bases, with 8 bases between the two germline ends. CDR3 length: 13 amino acids. CDR3 amino acids: CAWSVTPYQPQHF. As DNA, the CDR3 is TGTGCCTGGAGTGTGACACCGTATCAGCCCCAGCATTTT.

This clonotype was seen many times. The chain is built from TRBV12-3 or TRBV12-4 and TRBJ2-7; tentatively, D is TRBD2 (6 bases). The CDR3 consists of 15 residues. V lost 4 bases to trimming and J lost 6 bases, with 19 bases between them. The CDR3 nucleotides read TGTGCCAGCAGTTCCTTTCCCGGGAGTGGGGGCGAGCAGTACTTC. Translating it yields CASSSFPGSGGEQYF.

This clonotype came up many times. The rearrangement uses TRBV3-1 and TRBJ2-7, with TRBD2 matching over 9 bases. The V gene end was trimmed by 2 bases and the J gene end by 7 bases; junction bases not matched to a gene: 6. The CDR3 is made up of 14 amino acids. Germline values: CDR1 LGHDT, CDR2 YNNKEL (reference sequence). The CDR3 region is CASSQLAGGREQYF. CDR3 coding DNA: TGTGCCAGCAGCCAACTTGCGGGAGGGCGGGAGCAGTACTTC.

At least ten counts were recorded for this clonotype. The chain uses TRBV29-1 and TRBJ2-7; D remains unclear. This CDR3 has 12 residues. V was clipped by 3 bases and J by 1 base, with 7 bases between them. From germline, CDR1 is SQVTM and CDR2 ANQGSEA. The CDR3 sequence: CSVDDGSYEQYF. CDR3 sequence (DNA): TGCAGCGTTGATGACGGGTCCTACGAGCAGTACTTC.

The chain links TRBV15 to TRBJ2-7; no firm D call. This CDR3 comprises 15 residues. The V gene lost 5 bases and the J gene lost 3 bases, with 17 bases spanning the gap. CDR1 and CDR2 (germline): LNHNV, YYDKDF (reference sequence). The CDR3 spells CATSPEPGPLYEQYF. In DNA form, the CDR3 reads TGTGCCACCAGCCCCGAGCCGGGCCCGCTCTACGAGCAGTACTTC.